The present entry profiles one T cell receptor beta chain with its context. No antigen is known for it. PCR employed 60 Vbeta and 13 Jbeta primers. TCRdb keeps only in-frame clones here, not all; method: immunoSEQ multiplex PCR. The listing contains under 200,000 clones. These data come from a study of cytomegalovirus exposure and HLA in healthy donors. Study outcomes and limitations: Researchers had no immune exposure information except CMV serostatus available.

This clonotype originated in a man aged 25-45 years in good health and CMV-seronegative. Sequenced sample: PBMCs.

This CDR3 is CASRPSPATGELFF. The CDR3 DNA follows: TGTGCCAGCAGACCCAGTCCCGCCACCGGGGAGCTGTTTTTT. V and J are TRBV7-2 and TRBJ2-2; D call uncertain. V was shortened by 6 bases and J by 4 bases, with 12 bases between the two germline ends. Looked up from germline, CDR1 is SGHTA and CDR2 is FQGNSA. This CDR3 has 14 amino acids. Looking up the rest from reference TRBV7-2 and TRBJ2-2 gives the full variable domain: GAGVSQSPSNKVTEKGKDVELRCDPISGHTALYWYRQSLGQGLEFLIYFQGNSAPDKSGLPSDRFSAERTGGSVSTLTIQRTQQEDSAVYLCASRPSPATGELFFGEGSRLTVL.